These 30 T cell receptor beta chains came from one sample sequenced in a study of T cells in Graves' hyperthyroidism and ophthalmopathy. Template material for amplifying TCR beta CDR3 regions consisted of RNA transcripts. The HTBI primer set drove a first-round RT-PCR of the TCR CDR3. TCRdb processed the multiplex PCR reads anew with MiXCR; each CDR3 protein has one entry. The sample shows about 600,000 distinct CDR3 sequences, around 14% of them seen only once. Sequenced: blood. Receptors originate from a woman aged 18-29 years with Graves' ophthalmopathy.

This clonotype was recorded many times. The chain has TRBV29-1 and TRBJ2-1, with 12 bases identical to TRBD2. The germline V gene encodes CDR1 SQVTM and CDR2 ANQGSEA. CDR3 size: 16 residues. The J segment lost 0 bases and the V segment lost 6 bases, leaving 6 bases of the junction unmatched. The CDR3 spells CSVLGTSGSSYNEQFF. In DNA form, the CDR3 reads TGCAGCGTCCTCGGGACTAGCGGGTCCTCCTACAATGAGCAGTTCTTC.

This clonotype was detected many times. The chain joins TRBV3-1 to TRBJ2-7; the match to TRBD1 covers 10 bases. Germline CDR1 LGHDT, CDR2 YNNKEL (reference sequence). The CDR3 length is 15 residues. The trim removed 4 bases at V and 2 bases at J, leaving 5 bases unmatched. The DNA of the CDR3 is TGTGCCAGCAGCCCGGGACAGGGGACCGCCTACGAGCAGTACTTC. This sequence encodes CASSPGQGTAYEQYF.

The chain joins TRBV7-3 to TRBJ2-1; 8 bases fit TRBD2. The V gene end was trimmed by 3 bases and the J gene end by 3 bases; junction bases not matched to a gene: 4. Per the germline V gene, CDR1 is SGHTA and CDR2 is FQGTGA. The CDR3 has 15 amino acids. The CDR3 DNA reads TGTGCCAGCAGCTTGGGACTAGACTTCTACAATGAGCAGTTCTTC. Amino acid sequence: CASSLGLDFYNEQFF.

The chain recombines TRBV20-1 with TRBJ1-5; a possible D gene is TRBD1 (5 bases). Germline assignment: CDR1 DFQATT and CDR2 SNEGSKA (reference sequence). CDR3 length equals 12 residues. Trimming took 7 bases from V and 2 from J, leaving 9 bases between them. DNA of the CDR3: TGCAGTGTAAAAGGGGGCAATCAGCCCCAGCATTTT. Protein: CSVKGGNQPQHF.

The chain has TRBV7-9 and TRBJ2-2; TRBD1 is a possible D gene (6 bases). The CDR3 runs 16 residues. V lost 1 base and J lost 1, with 10 bases in between. Germline CDR1 reads SEHNR; CDR2 reads FQNEAQ (reference sequence). The CDR3 DNA follows: TGTGCCAGCAGCTTAGTTGGGGGCTTGAACACCGGGGAGCTGTTTTTT. Translating it yields CASSLVGGLNTGELFF.

This clonotype appeared many times. The gene calls are TRBV2 and TRBJ1-1; no clear D. Deletions cut 4 bases from V and 1 base from J, with 10 bases between. CDR1 and CDR2 (germline): SNHLY, FYNNEI. CDR3 length: 14 amino acids. The CDR3 DNA follows: TGTGCCAGCAGTGGTATCGGGGAGAACACTGAAGCTTTCTTT. Amino acid sequence: CASSGIGENTEAFF.

This clonotype has ten or more counts. The V and J genes are TRBV30 and TRBJ2-7, with 7 nucleotides matching TRBD2. This CDR3 has 11 amino acids. V lost 5 bases to trimming and J lost 6 bases; unmatched junction nucleotides: 4. The germline V gene has CDR1 GTSNPN and CDR2 SVGIG (reference sequence). CDR3 bases: TGTGCCTGGTGGGGGGGTGTCGAGCAGTACTTC. Translating it yields CAWWGGVEQYF.

This clonotype was recorded many times. The chain has TRBV7-9 and TRBJ2-5, with TRBD2 matching 7 bases. Germline CDR1 is SEHNR and CDR2 is FQNEAQ (reference sequence). Trimming cost V 5 bases and J 6 bases; bases outside gene matches: 9. This CDR3 is 14 amino acids long. CDR3 amino acids: CASSPREGLQTQYF. DNA of the CDR3: TGTGCCAGCAGCCCTAGGGAGGGACTTCAGACCCAGTACTTC.

This clonotype was detected ten times or more. The chain has TRBV29-1 and TRBJ2-7; D remains ambiguous. This CDR3 comprises 15 residues. CDR1 is SQVTM and CDR2 is ANQGSEA in the germline V gene. Deletions cut 0 bases from V and 6 bases from J, with 18 bases between. CDR3 nucleotide sequence: TGCAGCGTTGAAGATCTTAACAGCCTCCCCGCCGAGCAGTACTTC. Its translation is CSVEDLNSLPAEQYF.

There are many counts of this clonotype. The V and J genes are TRBV27 and TRBJ2-2; D unclear. The V and J ends lost 8 bases and 5 bases respectively, with 3 bases between them. This CDR3 comprises 10 residues. Per the germline V gene, CDR1 is MNHEY and CDR2 is SMNVEV (reference sequence). CDR3 DNA sequence: TGTGCCAGCTCTACCGGGGAGCTGTTTTTT. The encoded protein is CASSTGELFF.

This clonotype was seen more than once but under ten times. The rearrangement links TRBV16 to TRBJ1-3; 8 nucleotides align to TRBD1. Germline-derived CDR1 and CDR2 are KGHSY and FQNENV. Losses at the gene ends were 5 bases for V and 3 bases for J; bases not matched to a gene: 9. The CDR3 totals 16 residues. CDR3 sequence: CASSYSRGRDGNTIYF. CDR3 nucleotide sequence: TGTGCCAGCAGCTACTCCAGGGGGCGTGATGGAAACACCATATATTTT.

This clonotype has a handful of counts. The rearrangement joins TRBV12-5 to TRBJ2-2; 13 nucleotides match TRBD2. Per the germline V gene, CDR1 is LGHNT and CDR2 is FRNRAP. The CDR3 has 18 amino acids. V lost 6 bases and J lost 3; bases outside the gene matches: 10. CDR3 residues: CASGEIRTSGRDTGELFF. CDR3 in DNA: TGTGCTAGTGGCGAAATTCGGACTAGCGGGAGAGACACCGGGGAGCTGTTTTTT. Filled out from reference TRBV12-5 and TRBJ2-2, the complete variable domain reads DARVTQTPRHKVTEMGQEVTMRCQPILGHNTVFWYRQTMMQGLELLAYFRNRAPLDDSGMPKDRFSAEMPDATLATLKIQPSEPRDSAVYFCASGEIRTSGRDTGELFFGEGSRLTVL.

This clonotype was recorded many times. The chain couples TRBV5-1 to TRBJ2-1; D is unclear. Germline V gives CDR1 SGHRS, CDR2 YFSETQ. The CDR3 loop spans 12 amino acids. V lost 7 bases, J lost 8 bases, and 13 bases lay in between. Here the CDR3 DNA reads TGCGCCAGCGGAACTGCCGGCGATGAGCAGTTCTTC. Its translation is CASGTAGDEQFF.

This clonotype appeared many times. The CDR3 protein is CASSFGLAGPTDTQYF. The CDR3 DNA follows: TGTGCCAGCAGCTTCGGACTAGCGGGGCCCACAGATACGCAGTATTTT. The genes are TRBV11-3 and TRBJ2-3, with TRBD2 matching 12 bases. CDR1 SGHNT and CDR2 YENEEA come from the germline V gene. J gave up 2 bases and V 3 bases, and 3 bases lay outside the gene matches. This CDR3 has 16 residues.

The rearrangement joins TRBV7-9 to TRBJ2-7; no firm D call. CDR1 SEHNR and CDR2 FQNEAQ come from the germline V gene (reference sequence). This CDR3 region has 14 residues. Between the trimmed V and J ends, which lost 0 bases and 4 bases, there was a span of 10 bases. The CDR3: CASSLAQSYYEQYF. The CDR3, as DNA: TGTGCCAGCAGCTTAGCGCAGTCCTATTACGAGCAGTACTTC.

About this clonotype itself: One base away lies a much larger clone, so this may be a sequencing read error. The V gene is TRBV30, the J gene TRBJ2-3; D remains unclear. V was shortened by 6 bases and J by 3 bases, with 16 bases between the two germline ends. Germline assignment: CDR1 GTSNPN and CDR2 SVGIG (reference sequence). The CDR3 totals 14 residues. The CDR3 spells CACVHERATDTQYF. The CDR3 nucleotides read TGTGCCTGCGTACACGAAAGAGCAACAGATACGCAGTATTTT.

This clonotype has a count of ten or more. Here the CDR3 DNA reads TGCAGCGTTGGCCCGGGGCAGGGGGGGACCTCCTACGAGCAGTACTTC. Its translation: CSVGPGQGGTSYEQYF. The rearrangement uses TRBV29-1 and TRBJ2-7, with D possibly being TRBD1 or TRBD2 (7 bases each). The CDR3 has 16 residues. The germline CDR1 and CDR2 sequences are SQVTM and ANQGSEA. V gave up 4 bases and J gave up 0 bases, with 19 bases separating them.

V gene TRBV20-1 combines with J gene TRBJ1-4; D is perhaps TRBD1 (6 bases). From germline, CDR1 is DFQATT and CDR2 SNEGSKA (reference sequence). The ends were cut back, 1 base at V and 1 base at J, with 13 bases in the middle. This CDR3 spans 16 amino acids. Here the CDR3 DNA reads TGCAGTGCTAGAGGGGGGGGCGCGGTAACTAATGAAAAACTGTTTTTT. The encoded protein is CSARGGGAVTNEKLFF.

This clonotype was counted many times. The CDR3 DNA is TGTGCCAGCACCAAAAGAGCGGCTAGCACAGATACGCAGTATTTT. Translated, it gives CASTKRAASTDTQYF. The chain is built from TRBV9 and TRBJ2-3; D is possibly TRBD2 (5 bases). The germline CDR1 and CDR2 sequences are SGDLS and YYNGEE. CDR3 length: 15 amino acids. V dropped 6 bases and J dropped 0 bases, with 14 bases sitting between them.

Of note for this clonotype: A read error may explain this, as a much larger clone is one base away. The rearrangement joins TRBV11-3 to TRBJ2-7, with 14 positions matching TRBD2. CDR3 length: 14 residues. V shed 4 bases and J 6 bases; nucleotides not matched to a gene: 2. Germline V gene data show CDR1 as SGHNT and CDR2 as YENEEA. The CDR3 DNA sequence: TGTGCCAGCAGCTGGGGACTAGCGGGAGTCGAGCAGTACTTC. It yields the protein CASSWGLAGVEQYF.

This clonotype was seen repeatedly, ten times or more. This sequence joins TRBV20-1 and TRBJ2-3, with 8 bases fitting TRBD2. The CDR3 is made up of 15 amino acids. The V gene end was trimmed by 3 bases and the J gene end by 4 bases; junction bases not matched to a gene: 9. Germline V gene sequence: CDR1 DFQATT, CDR2 SNEGSKA (reference sequence). CDR3 amino acids: CSASPQREWADTQYF. The CDR3 DNA is TGCAGTGCTAGCCCGCAGCGGGAGTGGGCAGATACGCAGTATTTT.

On this clonotype: This may stem from a read error, because a much larger clone lies one nucleotide away. In this CDR3 the conserved last residue, phenylalanine or tryptophan, is missing, so a read error is likely. CDR3 residues: CSVEGGHLEQYL. For the CDR3, the DNA is TGCAGCGTTGAAGGGGGACACCTCGAGCAGTACCTC. The chain recombines TRBV29-1 with TRBJ2-7; D perhaps matches TRBD1 (6 bases). The germline V and J ends were trimmed by 1 base and 6 bases, with 10 bases remaining between them. The CDR3 sequence is 12 residues long. Germline CDR1 and CDR2: SQVTM and ANQGSEA.

This clonotype was found many times. The J gene is TRBJ1-2, the V gene TRBV5-5, with D perhaps matching TRBD1 (5 bases). Germline loops: CDR1 SGHKS, CDR2 YYEKEE (reference sequence). The V and J ends lost 0 bases and 7 bases respectively, with 16 bases between them. The CDR3 is 15 amino acids. This CDR3 is CASSLGETAVGGYTF. In DNA form, the CDR3 reads TGTGCCAGCAGCTTGGGGGAGACAGCGGTTGGTGGCTACACCTTC.

This clonotype showed up many times. This chain joins TRBV6-2 or TRBV6-3 and TRBJ2-5, with 13 bases matching TRBD2. Germline V gene sequence: CDR1 MNHEY, CDR2 SVGEGT. This CDR3 comprises 18 residues. The ends lost 7 bases at V and 5 bases at J; junction bases unmatched: 16. DNA for the CDR3: TGTGCCAGCAACCCGGGACTAGCGGGAAGACTATGGGGGGAGACCCAGTACTTC. Translation: CASNPGLAGRLWGETQYF.

This clonotype occurred a few times. This chain connects TRBV3-1 to TRBJ2-3, with D possibly being TRBD2 (6 bases). Trimming pared 0 bases from V and 5 bases from J, leaving 18 bases between. CDR1 and CDR2 from the germline V gene are LGHDT and YNNKEL (reference sequence). The CDR3 is made up of 17 amino acids. The CDR3 nucleotides read TGTGCCAGCAGCCAAGACTGGTCCTTGGGGGGAGGAGATACGCAGTATTTT. This gives the protein CASSQDWSLGGGDTQYF.

This clonotype was detected ten times or more. The chain's CDR3 is CASSELRGAGSGNEQFF. The CDR3 coding sequence is TGTGCCAGCAGTGAACTCAGAGGAGCCGGCTCGGGGAATGAGCAGTTCTTC. This chain uses TRBV25-1 with TRBJ2-1, with D possibly TRBD2 on 5 matching bases. This CDR3 is built from 17 residues. V lost 2 bases and J lost 7, with 21 bases in between. CDR1 is MGHDK and CDR2 is SYGVNS in the germline V gene.

The V and J genes are TRBV4-2 and TRBJ1-2; D ambiguous. V was shortened by 0 bases and J by 2 bases, with 7 bases between the two germline ends. The CDR3 totals 14 residues. Germline CDR1 LGHNA, CDR2 YNFKEQ. The CDR3 spells CASSQESRNYGYTF. The CDR3 DNA reads TGTGCCAGCAGCCAAGAGAGTAGAAACTATGGCTACACCTTC.

A few counts support this clonotype. For the CDR3, the DNA is TGTGCCAGCAGCTTGGGGACCCGGGGCAATCAGCCCCAGCATTTT. Translated, it gives CASSLGTRGNQPQHF. The J gene is TRBJ1-5, the V gene TRBV5-5; unclear D gene. The length of the CDR3 is 15 residues. Germline V lookup: CDR1 SGHKS, CDR2 YYEKEE (reference sequence). Trimming stripped 0 bases from V and 2 bases from J, with 9 bases between.

This clonotype came up many times. V is TRBV12-3 or TRBV12-4 and J is TRBJ2-1; weak D call: TRBD2 (5 bases). With 9 bases removed from V and 0 bases from J, the gap between germline ends came to 15 bases. CDR3 length equals 15 residues. The CDR3 region is CASPARASSYNEQFF. CDR3 nucleotides: TGTGCCAGTCCTGCGCGGGCGAGCTCCTACAATGAGCAGTTCTTC.

This clonotype was detected only a few times. The chain employs TRBV30 and TRBJ2-1, with D tentatively TRBD2 (5 bases). Trimming shortened V by 0 bases and J by 15 bases, and 18 bases separated the two germline ends. CDR1 is GTSNPN and CDR2 is SVGIG in the germline V gene (reference sequence). The CDR3 is made up of 13 amino acids. CDR3 region: CAWSVIDGGPLFF. DNA for the CDR3: TGTGCCTGGAGTGTAATCGACGGCGGGCCCTTGTTCTTC.